The 26 T cell receptor beta chains below come from one sample, sequenced in a study of T-cell reconstitution after alpha-beta-depleted transplantation in children. TCRbeta library construction was performed incorporating unique molecular identifiers. TCRdb reanalysed the PCR reads using MiXCR and keeps one entry per CDR3 protein. The table records some 200,000 distinct CDR3 sequences, approximately 9.8% of them present only once. This specimen consisted of PBMCs from the stem cell graft donor, obtained from the stem cell graft. These receptors all stem from a human donor who donated a stem cell graft to a child with SCID.

This clonotype appeared many times. The chain carries TRBV6-1 and TRBJ2-3; D unresolved. The germline V gene has CDR1 MNHNS and CDR2 SASEGT. The V and J ends lost 2 bases and 6 bases respectively, with 6 bases between them. This CDR3 comprises 12 residues. CDR3 loop: CASSEWRDTQYF. The CDR3, as DNA: TGTGCCAGCAGTGAATGGCGTGATACGCAGTATTTT.

This clonotype was recorded many times. The V and J genes are TRBV20-1 and TRBJ1-2, with a weak D call TRBD1 (6 bases). CDR1 and CDR2 from the germline V gene are DFQATT and SNEGSKA (reference sequence). Deletions cut 4 bases from V and 8 bases from J, with 17 bases between. The CDR3 spans 13 residues. The CDR3 region is CSAIRGREWGYTF. The CDR3 nucleotides read TGCAGTGCTATCAGGGGACGAGAGTGGGGCTACACCTTC.

This clonotype showed up many times. This sequence joins TRBV3-1 and TRBJ1-2, with D possibly being TRBD1 (5 bases). The CDR3 length is 13 residues. The V gene lost 3 bases and the J gene lost 6 bases, with 11 bases spanning the gap. Looked up from germline, CDR1 is LGHDT and CDR2 is YNNKEL (reference sequence). The CDR3: CASSHRQLDGYTF. Here the CDR3 DNA reads TGTGCCAGCAGCCACAGACAGCTAGATGGCTACACCTTC. Drawing the rest from reference TRBV3-1 and TRBJ1-2, the complete variable domain is DTAVSQTPKYLVTQMGNDKSIKCEQNLGHDTMYWYKQDSKKFLKIMFSYNNKELIINETVPNRFSPKSPDKAHLNLHINSLELGDSAVYFCASSHRQLDGYTFGSGTRLTVV.

This clonotype was recorded at least ten times. V is TRBV6-2 or TRBV6-3 and J is TRBJ1-2; D remains unclear. Trimming took 2 bases from V and 6 from J, leaving 13 bases between them. The germline gives CDR1 MNHEY, CDR2 SVGEGT. The CDR3 is 14 residues long. The CDR3 here is CASSYRHRFDGYTF. CDR3 coding DNA: TGTGCCAGCAGTTACAGACACCGGTTCGATGGCTACACCTTC.

This clonotype was detected many times. This CDR3 is CASSSRTSGGGNIQYF. In DNA, the CDR3 is TGTGCCAGCAGCTCTCGGACTAGCGGGGGGGGGAACATTCAGTACTTC. The gene calls are TRBV12-3 or TRBV12-4 and TRBJ2-4; 15 bases are shared with TRBD2. The J segment lost 7 bases and the V segment lost 6 bases, leaving 7 bases of the junction unmatched. The length of the CDR3 is 16 residues.

The V and J genes are TRBV2 and TRBJ2-1, with 12 positions matching TRBD2. Germline loops: CDR1 SNHLY, CDR2 FYNNEI. V trimming: 3 bases; J trimming: 13 bases; junction bases outside the gene matches: 7. CDR3 length: 14 residues. CDR3 protein: CASSEASGGASQFF. CDR3 nucleotide sequence: TGTGCCAGCAGTGAGGCTAGCGGGGGGGCAAGTCAGTTCTTC.

This clonotype has at least ten counts. The rearrangement uses TRBV7-2 and TRBJ2-5; 10 bases are shared with TRBD2. With V trimmed by 1 base and J by 1 base, 9 bases remained unmatched. The CDR3 runs 18 residues. Germline V gene lookup returns CDR1 SGHTA and CDR2 FQGNSA. This CDR3 is CASSLGLAGVHIQETQYF. The CDR3 DNA is TGTGCCAGCAGCTTAGGGCTAGCGGGGGTCCACATCCAAGAGACCCAGTACTTC.

The V gene is TRBV19, the J gene TRBJ1-5, with D uncertain. The V gene's germline CDR1 is LNHDA and CDR2 SQIVND (reference sequence). Trimming took 5 bases from V and 3 from J, leaving 11 bases between them. The CDR3 contains 14 residues. The CDR3 sequence: CASSFGKPNQPQHF. The CDR3 bases are TGTGCCAGTAGTTTCGGGAAGCCCAATCAGCCCCAGCATTTT. The complete variable domain, with remaining parts taken from reference TRBV19 and TRBJ1-5, reads DGGITQSPKYLFRKEGQNVTLSCEQNLNHDAMYWYRQDPGQGLRLIYYSQIVNDFQKGDIAEGYSVSREKKESFPLTVTSAQKNPTAFYLCASSFGKPNQPQHFGDGTRLSIL.

This clonotype was seen at least ten times. This chain links TRBV28 with TRBJ1-5; D gene uncertain. The V end was cut by 5 bases, the J end by 0 bases, with 17 bases between. The CDR3 loop spans 17 amino acids. Germline CDR1 reads MDHEN; CDR2 reads SYDVKM. CDR3 loop: CASSLGLGAYSNQPQHF. CDR3 DNA sequence: TGTGCCAGCAGTCTAGGTTTGGGAGCCTATAGCAATCAGCCCCAGCATTTT.

The genes are TRBV18 and TRBJ2-3; 10 bases match TRBD1. The CDR3 contains 16 residues. J lost 0 bases, V lost 4 bases, and 4 bases had no gene match. Germline V gene sequence: CDR1 KGHSH, CDR2 LQKENI. The CDR3 DNA is TGTGCCAGCTCACGGGGACAGGGGACAAGCACAGATACGCAGTATTTT. Its protein is CASSRGQGTSTDTQYF.

This clonotype was counted at least ten times. The chain employs TRBV5-1 and TRBJ2-6; no clear D. Deletions cut 0 bases from V and 2 bases from J, with 6 bases between. The CDR3 is 15 residues long. CDR1 is SGHRS and CDR2 is YFSETQ in the germline V gene. CDR3 nucleotide sequence: TGCGCCAGCAGCTTGGTAGGGACTGGGGCCAACGTCCTGACTTTC. It specifies CASSLVGTGANVLTF. The full variable domain, completed using reference TRBV5-1 and TRBJ2-6, is KAGVTQTPRYLIKTRGQQVTLSCSPISGHRSVSWYQQTPGQGLQFLFEYFSETQRNKGNFPGRFSGRQFSNSRSEMNVSTLELGDSALYLCASSLVGTGANVLTFGAGSRLTVL.

There are many counts of this clonotype. The CDR3 coding sequence is TGTGCCAGCAGTCCCCTGACTTTGCGGGGGGGCTGGGACACAGATACGCAGTATTTT. Translation: CASSPLTLRGGWDTDTQYF. This chain links TRBV2 with TRBJ2-3; 9 nucleotides agree with TRBD2. Germline CDR1 SNHLY, CDR2 FYNNEI. V lost 5 bases, J lost 2 bases, and 17 bases stayed unmatched. The CDR3 covers 19 residues.

This clonotype has at least ten counts. The chain couples TRBV7-2 to TRBJ1-5, with a possible D match to TRBD1 (5 bases). The CDR3 sequence is 14 residues long. V dropped 2 bases and J dropped 7 bases, with 12 bases sitting between them. Germline CDR1 is SGHTA and CDR2 is FQGNSA. The DNA for the CDR3 is TGTGCCAGCAGCTTAAGGGGCCTTGGGCAGCCCCAGCATTTT. It specifies CASSLRGLGQPQHF. The full variable domain, rest sourced from reference TRBV7-2 and TRBJ1-5, is GAGVSQSPSNKVTEKGKDVELRCDPISGHTALYWYRQSLGQGLEFLIYFQGNSAPDKSGLPSDRFSAERTGGSVSTLTIQRTQQEDSAVYLCASSLRGLGQPQHFGDGTRLSIL.

This clonotype was picked up a small number of times. This chain uses TRBV29-1 with TRBJ2-5; TRBD1 aligns across 8 bases. The V gene end was trimmed by 8 bases and the J gene end by 4 bases; junction bases not matched to a gene: 21. This CDR3 comprises 17 residues. Per germline, CDR1 SQVTM and CDR2 ANQGSEA. DNA for the CDR3: TGCAGCCCAACCCCTGGTAAAGGACAGGGAAAGGGAGAGACCCAGTACTTC. Residues: CSPTPGKGQGKGETQYF.

This clonotype showed up just a few times. One base away lies a much larger clone, so this may be a sequencing read error. The rearrangement links TRBV7-3 to TRBJ1-1, with D uncertain. V was pared by 5 bases and J by 2 bases, with 12 bases between. The CDR3 contains 14 residues. Germline V gene data show CDR1 as SGHTA and CDR2 as FQGTGA. The CDR3 region has the DNA TGTGCCAGCAGCCCCCTGGGAGGAAACACTGAAGCTTTCTTT. As protein: CASSPLGGNTEAFF.

This clonotype was seen ten or more times. This chain joins TRBV5-6 and TRBJ2-7; 8 bases match TRBD1. Germline values: CDR1 SGHDT, CDR2 YYEEEE. The CDR3 loop spans 15 amino acids. The V gene end was trimmed by 4 bases and the J gene end by 0 bases; junction bases not matched to a gene: 6. CDR3: CASSIWDRNSYEQYF. The CDR3 DNA reads TGTGCCAGCAGCATCTGGGACAGGAACTCCTACGAGCAGTACTTC.

This clonotype was counted many times. This chain joins TRBV10-3 and TRBJ2-7; no firm D call. The length of the CDR3 is 13 residues. CDR1 is ENHRY, CDR2 SYGVKD, per germline. The germline V and J ends were trimmed by 8 bases and 1 base, with 12 bases remaining between them. CDR3: CAIADPRSYEQYF. CDR3 DNA sequence: TGTGCCATCGCGGACCCCCGGTCCTACGAGCAGTACTTC.

This clonotype was recorded many times. V gene TRBV10-3 combines with J gene TRBJ2-3, with 8 bases that match TRBD1. The ends lost 4 bases at V and 6 bases at J; junction bases unmatched: 6. Germline CDR1 reads ENHRY; CDR2 reads SYGVKD. The length of the CDR3 is 14 residues. This CDR3 reads CAISVVRDRDTQYF. Written as DNA, the CDR3 is TGTGCCATCAGTGTGGTGCGGGACAGGGATACGCAGTATTTT.

This clonotype was picked up many times. The chain recombines TRBV5-1 with TRBJ1-4; perhaps TRBD1 as D (5 bases). This CDR3 contains 16 residues. Germline V gives CDR1 SGHRS, CDR2 YFSETQ. V was shortened by 0 bases and J by 9 bases, with 18 bases between the two germline ends. The CDR3 protein is CASSLAVSGNLKKLFF. Written as DNA, the CDR3 is TGCGCCAGCAGCTTGGCCGTGTCAGGGAACCTGAAAAAACTGTTTTTT.

Regarding this clonotype: A clone one base away is much larger, so this may be a read error. V is TRBV12-3 or TRBV12-4 and J is TRBJ2-5; TRBD1 aligns across 7 bases. CDR3 length equals 13 residues. Trimming took 3 bases from V and 7 from J; bases not matched to a gene: 5. CDR3 nucleotides: TGTGCCAGCAGTTTTAGGGGGCTAGGGACCCAGTACTTC. Its translation: CASSFRGLGTQYF.

As to this clonotype: A read error may explain this, as a much larger clone is one base away. The chain employs TRBV5-5 and TRBJ1-1; D gene unclear. There are 14 residues in the CDR3. In germline, CDR1 is SGHKS, CDR2 YYEKEE (reference sequence). The CDR3 DNA sequence: TGTGCCAGCAGCGTTGGGCCTTTCCCGAATGAAGCTTCCTTT. This translates into CASSVGPFPNEASF.

This clonotype showed up many times. The genes are TRBV12-3 or TRBV12-4 and TRBJ1-1; the match to TRBD1 covers 8 bases. This CDR3 contains 16 residues. The junction had 11 bases not matched to a gene; V was cut back by 6 bases and J by 2 bases. In nucleotides, the CDR3 is TGTGCCAGCAGGTCCAGGGGGCTGCGTTTAAACACTGAAGCTTTCTTT. Translating it yields CASRSRGLRLNTEAFF.

This clonotype was detected ten times or more. In DNA, the CDR3 is TGCAGTGCCGGGGACAGGGGGGATCAGCCCCAGCATTTT. Translation gives CSAGDRGDQPQHF. The chain carries TRBV20-1 and TRBJ1-5; 11 bases agree with TRBD1. The CDR3 is 13 amino acids. Per germline, CDR1 DFQATT and CDR2 SNEGSKA (reference sequence). The trim removed 6 bases at V and 5 bases at J, leaving 3 bases unmatched.

This clonotype was detected ten times or more. V and J are TRBV4-2 and TRBJ1-5, with D tentatively TRBD1 (6 bases). This CDR3 region has 15 residues. Germline V CDR1 and CDR2: LGHNA, YNFKEQ. V was trimmed by 2 bases and J by 0 bases, leaving 8 bases between them. DNA of the CDR3: TGTGCCAGCAGCCAATGGGGGGCTAGCAATCAGCCCCAGCATTTT. Residues: CASSQWGASNQPQHF.

CDR3 nucleotides: TGTGCCAGCAGTTTAGCAGGGGTAGACACCGGGGAGCTGTTTTTT. This codes for CASSLAGVDTGELFF. The chain uses TRBV28 and TRBJ2-2; possibly TRBD1 for D (6 bases). Trimming pared 2 bases from V and 3 bases from J, leaving 10 bases between. This CDR3 is built from 15 residues. Germline loops: CDR1 MDHEN, CDR2 SYDVKM.

This clonotype was seen at least ten times. The chain is built from TRBV5-1 and TRBJ2-2; D is ambiguous. Germline values: CDR1 SGHRS, CDR2 YFSETQ. V gave up 5 bases and J gave up 2 bases, with 4 bases separating them. The CDR3 extends over 12 amino acids. CDR3 bases: TGCGCCAGCAGACACAACACCGGGGAGCTGTTTTTT. Residues: CASRHNTGELFF.